Presented here are 20 T cell receptor beta chains from one specimen sequenced in a study of PD-L1 blockade in urothelial cancer. Method: immunoSEQ multiplex PCR; TCRdb's copy keeps in-frame clones and lacks some. This sample has under 100,000 clones, with 82% found just once. The sample here was PBMCs, taken around atezolizumab (anti-PD-L1) treatment. The receptors stem from an older man with urothelial cancer.

This chain joins TRBV6-5 and TRBJ2-5; D ambiguous. Trimming shortened V by 5 bases and J by 0 bases, and 10 bases separated the two germline ends. The germline gives CDR1 MNHEY, CDR2 SVGAGI. This CDR3 has 14 residues. The CDR3 DNA reads TGTGCCAGCAGTACCTCATACTACCAAGAGACCCAGTACTTC. This sequence encodes CASSTSYYQETQYF.

The chain carries TRBV29-1 and TRBJ2-5, with 8 bases fitting TRBD1. V shed 4 bases, J shed 4 bases, and the junction held 8 bases outside the gene matches. The CDR3 spans 14 residues. The germline V gene has CDR1 SQVTM and CDR2 ANQGSEA. The CDR3 region has the DNA TGCAGCGTTGTAAGGGACAGGCGGGGAGAGACCCAGTACTTC. It encodes CSVVRDRRGETQYF.

This clone was seen a single time. The rearrangement joins TRBV5-1 to TRBJ2-3, with 11 bases aligning to TRBD2. The germline gives CDR1 SGHRS, CDR2 YFSETQ. V trimming: 2 bases; J trimming: 6 bases; junction bases outside the gene matches: 2. This CDR3 is built from 14 residues. CDR3 coding DNA: TGCGCCAGCAGCTTCACTAGCGGGAGCGATACGCAGTATTTT. Translation: CASSFTSGSDTQYF.

The gene calls are TRBV5-1 and TRBJ2-7; TRBD2 aligns across 11 bases. CDR1 and CDR2 (germline): SGHRS, YFSETQ. The CDR3 has 18 amino acids. V was pared by 0 bases and J by 0 bases, with 8 bases of the junction left unmatched. CDR3 region: CASSLAGRTSGPSYEQYF. Written as DNA, the CDR3 is TGCGCCAGCAGCTTGGCCGGGCGGACTAGCGGGCCCTCCTACGAGCAGTACTTC. Supplemented by reference TRBV5-1 and TRBJ2-7, the full variable domain reads KAGVTQTPRYLIKTRGQQVTLSCSPISGHRSVSWYQQTPGQGLQFLFEYFSETQRNKGNFPGRFSGRQFSNSRSEMNVSTLELGDSALYLCASSLAGRTSGPSYEQYFGPGTRLTVT.

The chain uses TRBV5-4 and TRBJ2-7; TRBD1 agrees at 10 bases. Germline CDR1 and CDR2: SGHNT and YYREEE (reference sequence). V was clipped by 5 bases and J by 7 bases; unmatched bases: 9. CDR3 size: 14 residues. The CDR3 here is CASRRDRGVREQYF. As DNA, the CDR3 is TGTGCCAGCAGGAGGGACAGGGGAGTACGGGAGCAGTACTTC.

This chain uses TRBV5-1 with TRBJ2-7; no reliable D call. The CDR3 runs 14 residues. V lost 1 base to trimming and J lost 2 bases, with 10 bases between them. CDR1 SGHRS and CDR2 YFSETQ come from the germline V gene. CDR3 DNA: TGCGCCAGCAGCTTGAGCCCAGCGCCCTACGAGCAGTACTTC. Translating gives CASSLSPAPYEQYF.

The chain couples TRBV6-6 to TRBJ1-5; D is possibly TRBD1 (6 bases). The CDR3 loop spans 15 amino acids. Germline loops: CDR1 MNHNY, CDR2 SVGAGI (reference sequence). The V gene lost 4 bases and the J gene lost 2 bases, with 12 bases spanning the gap. In DNA form, the CDR3 reads TGTGCCAGCAGTTTTGTCAGGGGCGGCAATCAGCCCCAGCATTTT. This gives the protein CASSFVRGGNQPQHF.

The J gene is TRBJ1-1, the V gene TRBV21-1; TRBD1 reflects the table's D call only, with no check against the DNA. TRBV21-1 has pseudogene status. The CDR3 loop spans 16 amino acids. The CDR3 DNA is TGTGCCAGCAGCAAAGCGCTTGGGCATGTCAACACTGAAGCTTTCTTT. The encoded protein is CASSKALGHVNTEAFF.

This chain links TRBV13 with TRBJ1-1; 10 bases map to TRBD1. V lost 4 bases and J lost 5; bases outside the gene matches: 4. Germline CDR1 is PRHDT and CDR2 is FYEKMQ (reference sequence). The CDR3 sequence is 14 residues long. CDR3 in amino acids: CASSWDRGRTEAFF. CDR3 sequence (DNA): TGTGCCAGCAGCTGGGACAGGGGACGGACTGAAGCTTTCTTT.

This chain uses TRBV29-1 with TRBJ2-5; 15 nucleotides agree with TRBD2. CDR1 and CDR2 (germline): SQVTM, ANQGSEA. With V trimmed by 5 bases and J by 5 bases, 12 bases remained unmatched. This CDR3 region has 17 residues. Written as DNA, the CDR3 is TGCAGCGTTCTGGGACTAGCGGGGGGCAGTATGTGGGAGACCCAGTACTTC. This translates into CSVLGLAGGSMWETQYF.

The chain employs TRBV5-1 and TRBJ2-7; a possible D gene is TRBD1 (5 bases). The CDR3 spans 13 residues. V lost 1 base and J lost 4, with 9 bases in between. Germline-derived CDR1 and CDR2 are SGHRS and YFSETQ. CDR3 in amino acids: CASSLITGYEQYF. In DNA, the CDR3 is TGCGCCAGCAGCTTGATTACAGGATACGAGCAGTACTTC.

The chain couples TRBV9 to TRBJ2-3; 12 bases fit TRBD2. The CDR3 is 16 amino acids. Germline-derived CDR1 and CDR2 are SGDLS and YYNGEE. Trimming removed 0 bases from V and 4 bases from J; junction bases left unmatched: 3. The CDR3 here is CASSVGASGGADTQYF. The CDR3 DNA is TGTGCCAGCAGCGTAGGAGCTAGCGGGGGGGCAGATACGCAGTATTTT. The variable domain in full, with the rest retrieved from reference TRBV9 and TRBJ2-3, is DSGVTQTPKHLITATGQRVTLRCSPRSGDLSVYWYQQSLDQGLQFLIQYYNGEERAKGNILERFSAQQFPDLHSELNLSSLELGDSALYFCASSVGASGGADTQYFGPGTRLTVL.

The V and J genes are TRBV6-1 and TRBJ2-1; TRBD1 might be the D (5 bases). Between the trimmed V and J ends, which lost 1 base and 2 bases, there was a span of 9 bases. The CDR3 sequence is 15 residues long. Looked up from germline, CDR1 is MNHNS and CDR2 is SASEGT. The CDR3 spells CASSEGVGPYNEQFF. CDR3 bases: TGTGCCAGCAGTGAAGGGGTGGGGCCCTACAATGAGCAGTTCTTC.

This chain connects TRBV12-5 to TRBJ1-2; 7 positions match TRBD1. The CDR3 is 16 residues long. V lost 3 bases to trimming and J lost 0 bases; unmatched junction nucleotides: 7. In germline, CDR1 is LGHNT, CDR2 FRNRAP. The CDR3: CASGFPTGAPNYGYTF. CDR3 nucleotides: TGTGCTAGTGGTTTTCCCACAGGGGCTCCTAACTATGGCTACACCTTC.

The chain employs TRBV28 and TRBJ2-7, with D tentatively TRBD1 (6 bases). The V end was cut by 5 bases, the J end by 6 bases, with 14 bases between. This CDR3 has 13 amino acids. CDR1 is MDHEN and CDR2 is SYDVKM in the germline V gene. CDR3: CASSHRVGLEQYF. The CDR3 nucleotides read TGTGCCAGCAGTCACAGGGTCGGGCTCGAGCAGTACTTC.

The chain links TRBV7-9 to TRBJ2-3, with TRBD2 matching 9 bases. The germline gives CDR1 SEHNR, CDR2 FQNEAQ (reference sequence). J was trimmed by 2 bases and V by 5 bases; bases with no gene match: 11. This CDR3 contains 17 residues. The chain's CDR3 is CASSPRGLAGTTDTQYF. In DNA form, the CDR3 reads TGTGCCAGCAGCCCAAGAGGGCTAGCGGGAACCACAGATACGCAGTATTTT.

The chain couples TRBV6-6 to TRBJ1-2; D perhaps matches TRBD1 (5 bases). Germline CDR1 reads MNHNY; CDR2 reads SVGAGI (reference sequence). The CDR3 loop spans 15 amino acids. The V end lost 7 bases, the J end lost 2 bases, and 17 bases lay between the germline ends. The CDR3 spells CASMPLGGKNYGYTF. In nucleotides, the CDR3 is TGTGCCAGCATGCCCCTGGGGGGAAAGAACTATGGCTACACCTTC.

The rearrangement uses TRBV19 and TRBJ2-1; 11 bases are a match to TRBD2. J lost 7 bases, V lost 6 bases, and 8 bases had no gene match. The CDR3 runs to 15 residues. CDR1 is LNHDA, CDR2 SQIVND, per germline (reference sequence). The DNA for the CDR3 is TGTGCCAGTAGAGAACTAGCGGGGGATGGTAATGAGCAGTTCTTC. Translating it yields CASRELAGDGNEQFF.

CDR3 sequence: CASSPDRGGEQYF. The CDR3 DNA is TGTGCCAGCTCTCCTGACAGGGGGGGCGAGCAGTACTTC. The V gene is TRBV2, the J gene TRBJ2-7; 9 bases map to TRBD1. The ends lost 8 bases at V and 6 bases at J; junction bases unmatched: 8. The CDR3 runs 13 residues. Germline CDR1 reads SNHLY; CDR2 reads FYNNEI.

This chain uses TRBV7-6 with TRBJ2-1; TRBD2 might be the D (6 bases). Trimming shortened V by 4 bases and J by 7 bases, and 14 bases separated the two germline ends. CDR3 length: 14 amino acids. Per germline, CDR1 SGHVS and CDR2 FNYEAQ. CDR3 bases: TGTGCCAGCAGCTCGGGACTTCCGTGGAATGAGCAGTTCTTC. It translates to CASSSGLPWNEQFF.